Listed here are 10 T cell receptor beta chains from one sample, sequenced in a study of beta chain features in type 1 diabetes. Expressed TCRB transcripts were sequenced because the entire RNA isolate underwent reverse transcription. TCRdb's table, derived via immunoSEQ multiplex PCR, lists solely in-frame clones and lacks some. The table shows about 290,000 clones, with about 8.5% occurring only once. The sample taken for sequencing was central memory CD4+ T cells from blood. The origin of the receptors is a woman between 18 and 29 years old in good health.

This clone was seen a few times. CDR3 in DNA: TGCGCCAGCAGCTTGGCGGGAGAGAACACCGGGGAGCTGTTTTTT. Its protein is CASSLAGENTGELFF. The chain recombines TRBV5-1 with TRBJ2-2; perhaps TRBD2 as D (6 bases). Germline loops: CDR1 SGHRS, CDR2 YFSETQ. Trimming cost V 0 bases and J 1 base, with 7 bases left between them. The CDR3 is made up of 15 amino acids. The variable domain in full, completed from reference TRBV5-1 and TRBJ2-2, reads KAGVTQTPRYLIKTRGQQVTLSCSPISGHRSVSWYQQTPGQGLQFLFEYFSETQRNKGNFPGRFSGRQFSNSRSEMNVSTLELGDSALYLCASSLAGENTGELFFGEGSRLTVL.

This clone has only a few counts. The chain employs TRBV7-2 and TRBJ2-7; D uncertain. V lost 5 bases and J 0 bases, leaving 8 bases between the germline ends. From germline, CDR1 is SGHTA and CDR2 FQGNSA. The CDR3 runs to 13 residues. The CDR3 nucleotides are TGTGCCAGCAGCCGGTGGAGCTCCTACGAGCAGTACTTC. This sequence encodes CASSRWSSYEQYF.

This sequence joins TRBV7-9 and TRBJ2-3; possible D gene TRBD2, 6 bases. From germline, CDR1 is SEHNR and CDR2 FQNEAQ (reference sequence). The V end was cut by 2 bases, the J end by 3 bases, with 9 bases between. The CDR3 runs 14 residues. The CDR3 region is CASSLQEGTDTQYF. The CDR3 region has the DNA TGTGCCAGCAGCTTACAGGAGGGGACAGATACGCAGTATTTT.

This rearrangement joins TRBV2 to TRBJ1-3; D call uncertain. The CDR3 has 13 residues. The germline V gene has CDR1 SNHLY and CDR2 FYNNEI. Deletions cut 8 bases from V and 7 bases from J, with 15 bases between. CDR3 bases: TGTGCCAGCGTTGCGACAACATGGAACACCATATATTTT. This gives the protein CASVATTWNTIYF.

For this clone: Other DNA sequences in the same sample also yield this CDR3. The genes are TRBV29-1 and TRBJ1-3; D not resolved. The V and J ends lost 4 bases and 0 bases respectively, with 4 bases between them. The germline V gene has CDR1 SQVTM and CDR2 ANQGSEA. The CDR3 contains 12 residues. DNA of the CDR3: TGCAGCGTTGTTTCCTCTGGAAACACCATATATTTT. It codes for CSVVSSGNTIYF.

The rearrangement uses TRBV7-8 and TRBJ2-7; 8 positions agree with TRBD1. Trimming at V came to 4 bases and at J to 7 bases, leaving 3 bases not matched to a gene. The CDR3 contains 12 residues. The germline gives CDR1 SGHVS, CDR2 FQNEAQ. The CDR3 DNA reads as TGTGCCAGCAGCTGGACAGGGTTTGAGCAGTACTTC. The encoded protein is CASSWTGFEQYF.

CDR3 nucleotides: TGTGCCTGGAACAAAGGGGATATGAACACTGAAGCTTTCTTT. Its protein is CAWNKGDMNTEAFF. The chain couples TRBV30 to TRBJ1-1; D is possibly TRBD1 (5 bases). Germline V lookup: CDR1 GTSNPN, CDR2 SVGIG (reference sequence). This CDR3 is built from 14 residues. The V end lost 4 bases, the J end lost 0 bases, and 12 bases lay between the germline ends.

The chain recombines TRBV7-3 with TRBJ2-2; 7 nucleotides agree with TRBD1. Germline values: CDR1 SGHTA, CDR2 FQGTGA. The trim removed 4 bases at V and 3 bases at J, leaving 5 bases unmatched. The CDR3 is 15 amino acids. The CDR3 region has the DNA TGTGCCAGCAGCTCGCCGGGACAGTACACCGGGGAGCTGTTTTTT. It encodes CASSSPGQYTGELFF.

J is TRBJ2-1 and V is TRBV11-2, with TRBD2 as a possible D gene (5 bases). CDR1 is SGHAT, CDR2 FQNNGV, per germline. The CDR3 runs 16 residues. Trimming left V 5 bases short and J 0 bases short, with 14 bases between. CDR3 DNA sequence: TGTGCCAGCAGCCCACTGGACTTCTCCTCCTACAATGAGCAGTTCTTC. This gives the protein CASSPLDFSSYNEQFF.

V is TRBV7-3 and J is TRBJ2-1; 11 positions agree with TRBD2. The CDR3 runs 15 residues. Trimming at V came to 4 bases and at J to 8 bases, leaving 7 bases not matched to a gene. Germline V gene lookup returns CDR1 SGHTA and CDR2 FQGTGA. The CDR3 DNA reads TGTGCCAGCAGCTCTAGCGGGAGGCTGGGGGATGAGCAGTTCTTC. It yields the protein CASSSSGRLGDEQFF.